This T cell receptor (beta chain) was recorded in a study of cytomegalovirus exposure and HLA in healthy donors. The study, taken as a whole, reports: The classifier, whose performance was assessed in both the original and validation cohorts, reportedly diagnosed cytomegalovirus status with high specificity and sensitivity. A later analysis found TCR association rates differed by HLA locus, highest for DRB1 and lowest for HLA-C.

This clone has just one count. Its target is unknown. PCR used 60 Vbeta primers and 13 Jbeta primers. TCRdb's copy holds only in-frame clones and misses some; the assay was immunoSEQ multiplex PCR. The sample lists about 130,000 clones, about 68% occurring once. This CDR3 is built from 14 residues. Trimming took 8 bases from V and 2 from J, leaving 16 bases between them. The germline gives CDR1 SGHAT, CDR2 FQNNGV. The J gene is TRBJ2-7, the V gene TRBV11-2; no reliable D call. The TCR originated in a human donor in good health. The specimen sequenced was PBMCs. CDR3 in DNA: TGTGCCAGCGGCGCTGCGACTCCTACCTACGAGCAGTACTTC. Protein sequence: CASGAATPTYEQYF.